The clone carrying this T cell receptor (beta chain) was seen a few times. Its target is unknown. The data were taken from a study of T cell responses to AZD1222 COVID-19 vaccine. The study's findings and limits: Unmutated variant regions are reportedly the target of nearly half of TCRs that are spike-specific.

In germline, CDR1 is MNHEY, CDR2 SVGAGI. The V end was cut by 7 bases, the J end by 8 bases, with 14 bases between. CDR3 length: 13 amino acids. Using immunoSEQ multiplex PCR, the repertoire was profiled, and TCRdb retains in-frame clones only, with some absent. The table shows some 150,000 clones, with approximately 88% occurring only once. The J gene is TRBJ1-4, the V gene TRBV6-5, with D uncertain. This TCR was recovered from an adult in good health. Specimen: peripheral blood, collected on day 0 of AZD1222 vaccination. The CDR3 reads CASNGREEEKLFF. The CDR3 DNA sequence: TGTGCCAGCAACGGGCGGGAGGAGGAAAAACTGTTTTTT.